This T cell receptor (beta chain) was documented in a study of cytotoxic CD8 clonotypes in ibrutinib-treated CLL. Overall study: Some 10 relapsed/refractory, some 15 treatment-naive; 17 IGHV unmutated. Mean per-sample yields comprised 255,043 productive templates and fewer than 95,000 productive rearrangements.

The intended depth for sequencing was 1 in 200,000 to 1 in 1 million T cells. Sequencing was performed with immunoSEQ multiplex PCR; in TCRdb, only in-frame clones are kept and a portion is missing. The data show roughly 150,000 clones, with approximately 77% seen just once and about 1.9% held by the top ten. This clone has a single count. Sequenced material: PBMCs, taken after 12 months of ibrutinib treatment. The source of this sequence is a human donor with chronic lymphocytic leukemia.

CDR3 residues: CASSYDSGGGTEAFF. The CDR3 DNA reads as TGCGCCAGCAGCTATGATTCAGGGGGCGGCACTGAAGCTTTCTTT. The chain combines TRBV4-1 with TRBJ1-1; 8 bases align to TRBD1. V dropped 5 bases and J dropped 4; count of bases not matched to a gene: 9. This CDR3 has 15 residues. The V gene's germline CDR1 is MGHRA and CDR2 YSYEKL.